This TCR beta chain was sequenced for a study of blood T cell repertoires in COVID-19. Background on the study: Acute and convalescent COVID-19 specimens originated in the United States, Italy and Spain. T cells, B-cell-depleted T cells, or PBMCs supplied cDNA or gDNA.

Per the original methods: Estimation of nucleated cell counts was performed using reference gene primer amplification. Measured with immunoSEQ multiplex PCR; TCRdb has only the in-frame clones, and not every one. D and trimming come from the DNA, and the V and J calls and clone size come from that table. The sample carries about 260,000 clones, over 75% recorded once. The CDR3 contains 14 residues. V was clipped by 3 bases and J by 5 bases, with 13 bases between them. The germline gives CDR1 SNHLY, CDR2 FYNNEI. Material: peripheral blood. The chain is built from TRBV2 and TRBJ2-5, with a possible D match to TRBD1 (6 bases). The receptor's source is a human donor in a cohort sampled during active COVID-19. The CDR3: CASSDPPGVETQYF. CDR3 coding DNA: TGTGCCAGCAGTGACCCCCCAGGGGTCGAGACCCAGTACTTC. The whole variable domain, filled in from reference TRBV2 and TRBJ2-5, reads EPEVTQTPSHQVTQMGQEVILRCVPISNHLYFYWYRQILGQKVEFLVSFYNNEISEKSEIFDDQFSVERPDGSNFTLKIRSTKLEDSAMYFCASSDPPGVETQYFGPGTRLLVL.